The clone carrying this T cell receptor beta chain has a single count. Clones were sequenced by immunoSEQ multiplex PCR, and TCRdb holds only the in-frame ones, with some missing. The sample lists about 120,000 clones; almost 95% were seen once. This record comes from a study of Tregs in tolerant kidney transplant recipients. V lost 1 base to trimming and J lost 7 bases, with 14 bases between them. The CDR3 totals 14 residues. Germline V lookup: CDR1 SGDLS, CDR2 YYNGEE. What was sequenced was CD4+ T cells from blood. The source of this sequence is a human donor in good health. This chain connects TRBV9 to TRBJ2-5; no reliable D call. The CDR3 reads CASSVSHTDATQYF. The CDR3, as DNA: TGTGCCAGCAGCGTAAGCCACACGGATGCGACCCAGTACTTC.